This T cell receptor (beta chain) was recorded in a study of cytomegalovirus exposure and HLA in healthy donors. Study-level information: According to later analysis, the same platform produced the roughly 120 validation and under 700 first-cohort repertoires.

Trimming stripped 0 bases from V and 5 bases from J, with 12 bases between. This CDR3 is built from 14 residues. Germline-derived CDR1 and CDR2 are SGDLS and YYNGEE. Assay used: immunoSEQ multiplex PCR; TCRdb lists only in-frame clones, some missing. The table lists about 120,000 clones, roughly 90% of them singletons, with roughly 6.3% in the top ten. The specimen sequenced was PBMCs. The chain carries TRBV9 and TRBJ2-7, with D possibly being TRBD2 (5 bases). The receptor's source is a woman aged 18 to 35 in good health and CMV-seropositive. The CDR3: CASSVAGYYDEQYF. CDR3 nucleotide sequence: TGTGCCAGCAGCGTAGCGGGGTATTATGACGAGCAGTACTTC.